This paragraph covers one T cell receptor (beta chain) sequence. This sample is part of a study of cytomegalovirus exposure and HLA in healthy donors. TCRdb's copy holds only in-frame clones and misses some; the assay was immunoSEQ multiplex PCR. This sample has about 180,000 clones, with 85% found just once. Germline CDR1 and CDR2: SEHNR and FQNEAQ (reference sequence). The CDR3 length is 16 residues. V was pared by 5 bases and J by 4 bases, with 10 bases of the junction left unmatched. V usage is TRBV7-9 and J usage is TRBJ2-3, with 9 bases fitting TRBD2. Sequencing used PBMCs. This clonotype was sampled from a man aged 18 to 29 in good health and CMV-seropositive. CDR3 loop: CASSHEREVVADTQYF. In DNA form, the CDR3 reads TGTGCCAGCAGCCATGAGCGGGAGGTAGTTGCAGATACGCAGTATTTT.